This passage covers 28 T cell receptor beta chains from one sample sequenced in a study of cytomegalovirus exposure and HLA in healthy donors. Researchers ran the PCR with 60 Vbeta and 13 Jbeta primers. Sequencing used immunoSEQ multiplex PCR; TCRdb keeps in-frame clones, though not all of them. The sample lists 150,000 or so clones; around 82% were seen once. Specimen: PBMCs. The receptors shown here come from a boy aged 2 to 10 in good health and CMV-seronegative.

Turning to this clone: Additional DNA sequences in this sample encode the identical CDR3. The chain links TRBV5-6 to TRBJ2-7; 7 nucleotides match TRBD2. The V gene end was trimmed by 0 bases and the J gene end by 3 bases; junction bases not matched to a gene: 0. This CDR3 has 13 residues. Germline assignment: CDR1 SGHDT and CDR2 YYEEEE. Written as DNA, the CDR3 is TGTGCCAGCAGCTTGGGGGGGGGCTACGAGCAGTACTTC. This translates into CASSLGGGYEQYF.

This clone has only one observation. This chain joins TRBV11-2 and TRBJ1-4, with 7 bases lining up with TRBD1. The CDR3 contains 15 residues. V trimming: 4 bases; J trimming: 8 bases; junction bases outside the gene matches: 10. Per germline, CDR1 SGHAT and CDR2 FQNNGV. CDR3 in amino acids: CASSSRDSQDEKLFF. Written as DNA, the CDR3 is TGTGCCAGCAGCTCCCGGGACAGCCAAGACGAAAAACTGTTTTTT.

This chain uses TRBV6-5 with TRBJ1-1, with 8 nucleotides matching TRBD1. The germline V gene encodes CDR1 MNHEY and CDR2 SVGAGI. The CDR3 sequence is 14 residues long. Trimming cost V 8 bases and J 4 bases; bases outside gene matches: 9. The CDR3 loop is CASLARGQVTEAFF. CDR3 DNA sequence: TGTGCCAGCTTGGCCAGGGGGCAGGTCACTGAAGCTTTCTTT.

V and J are TRBV28 and TRBJ2-1; 9 bases are shared with TRBD2. Germline lookup yields CDR1 MDHEN and CDR2 SYDVKM. The CDR3 has 16 residues. The V gene end was trimmed by 5 bases and the J gene end by 3 bases; junction bases not matched to a gene: 8. This chain's CDR3 is CASSTAGLADYNEQFF. The CDR3 nucleotides read TGTGCCAGCAGTACCGCGGGACTAGCCGACTACAATGAGCAGTTCTTC.

The V call is TRBV28, the J call TRBJ2-1; maybe TRBD2 (5 bases). The CDR3 covers 13 residues. The V gene lost 2 bases and the J gene lost 4 bases, with 6 bases spanning the gap. Looked up from germline, CDR1 is MDHEN and CDR2 is SYDVKM. The CDR3, as DNA: TGTGCCAGCAGTTTAGGGAGTTACAATGAGCAGTTCTTC. It translates to CASSLGSYNEQFF.

The chain combines TRBV19 with TRBJ2-5; D remains unclear. The CDR3 sequence is 13 residues long. In germline, CDR1 is LNHDA, CDR2 SQIVND (reference sequence). V was clipped by 1 base and J by 2 bases, with 5 bases between them. The CDR3 here is CASSIGQQETQYF. CDR3 nucleotide sequence: TGTGCCAGTAGTATAGGGCAGCAAGAGACCCAGTACTTC.

The V call is TRBV5-1, the J call TRBJ2-2, with TRBD2 identical over 10 bases. Trimming cost V 4 bases and J 2 bases; bases outside gene matches: 2. Germline-derived CDR1 and CDR2 are SGHRS and YFSETQ. This CDR3 spans 15 amino acids. CDR3 protein: CASSRTSGNTGELFF. The CDR3 DNA reads TGCGCCAGCAGCAGGACTAGCGGCAACACCGGGGAGCTGTTTTTT.

V gene TRBV5-1 combines with J gene TRBJ1-1; perhaps TRBD1 as D (6 bases). The ends were cut back, 0 bases at V and 2 bases at J, with 8 bases in the middle. Germline-derived CDR1 and CDR2 are SGHRS and YFSETQ. This CDR3 has 14 amino acids. The CDR3, as DNA: TGCGCCAGCAGCTTGGCAGGGGCTAACACTGAAGCTTTCTTT. It yields the protein CASSLAGANTEAFF.

This chain uses TRBV1 with TRBJ2-4; the D call in the table, TRBD2, was not verified against the DNA. TRBV1 is annotated as a pseudogene. The CDR3 is 18 residues long. In DNA form, the CDR3 reads TGCACCAGCAGCCCGGGACTAGCGGGGAAACTAGCCAAAAACATTCAGTACTTC. Amino acids: CTSSPGLAGKLAKNIQYF.

The chain couples TRBV9 to TRBJ2-2, with D perhaps TRBD2 (5 bases). Trimming stripped 4 bases from V and 6 bases from J, with 34 bases between. CDR3 size: 21 residues. Looked up from germline, CDR1 is SGDLS and CDR2 is YYNGEE. CDR3 residues: CASSSQLGNPAAIGRAGELFF. CDR3 bases: TGTGCCAGCAGCTCGCAACTGGGGAACCCAGCGGCCATAGGTAGAGCCGGGGAGCTGTTTTTT. Complete variable domain (other parts from reference TRBV9 and TRBJ2-2): DSGVTQTPKHLITATGQRVTLRCSPRSGDLSVYWYQQSLDQGLQFLIQYYNGEERAKGNILERFSAQQFPDLHSELNLSSLELGDSALYFCASSSQLGNPAAIGRAGELFFGEGSRLTVL.

The J gene is TRBJ2-2, the V gene TRBV7-3; perhaps TRBD1 as D (5 bases). CDR1 and CDR2 (germline): SGHTA, FQGTGA. Trimming took 3 bases from V and 1 from J, leaving 12 bases between them. This CDR3 is built from 16 residues. The CDR3 nucleotides read TGTGCCAGCAGCTTTTTGGGGCTAGAGAACACCGGGGAGCTGTTTTTT. It codes for CASSFLGLENTGELFF.

The chain uses TRBV2 and TRBJ2-5, with TRBD2 identical over 8 bases. Germline CDR1 is SNHLY and CDR2 is FYNNEI. The CDR3 runs to 13 residues. The junction had 1 base not matched to a gene; V was cut back by 6 bases and J by 1 base. For the CDR3, the DNA is TGTGCCAGCAGCGGGAGGGGCCAAGAGACCCAGTACTTC. The encoded protein is CASSGRGQETQYF.

CDR3 sequence reads: CASSQVYREAGANVLTF. CDR3 nucleotide sequence: TGTGCCAGCAGCCAAGTTTACCGGGAAGCTGGGGCCAACGTCCTGACTTTC. The V gene is TRBV4-2, the J gene TRBJ2-6, with TRBD2 as a possible D gene (5 bases). V was shortened by 1 base and J by 2 bases, with 12 bases between the two germline ends. Germline CDR1 is LGHNA and CDR2 is YNFKEQ. CDR3 size: 17 residues.

The table lists this clone with a count of one. V and J are TRBV30 and TRBJ1-3; 9 nucleotides line up with TRBD1. The trim removed 4 bases at V and 1 base at J, leaving 2 bases unmatched. CDR1 and CDR2 from the germline V gene are GTSNPN and SVGIG (reference sequence). The length of the CDR3 is 14 residues. CDR3: CAWIGQGSGNTIYF. CDR3 sequence (DNA): TGTGCCTGGATTGGACAGGGGTCTGGAAACACCATATATTTT.

The chain combines TRBV2 with TRBJ1-3, with D tentatively TRBD1 (6 bases). The CDR3 length is 18 residues. V was clipped by 6 bases and J by 2 bases, with 23 bases between them. Germline lookup yields CDR1 SNHLY and CDR2 FYNNEI. CDR3 sequence: CASSPRGYRVGAGNTIYF. The CDR3 DNA sequence: TGTGCCAGCAGCCCGAGGGGATACAGGGTGGGGGCTGGAAACACCATATATTTT.

This chain joins TRBV6-1 and TRBJ2-7; 7 bases map to TRBD1. The CDR3 consists of 15 residues. In germline, CDR1 is MNHNS, CDR2 SASEGT. The ends lost 3 bases at V and 2 bases at J; junction bases unmatched: 7. CDR3 nucleotides: TGTGCCAGCAGTGAGTACACGACAGGGACCTACGAGCAGTACTTC. It codes for CASSEYTTGTYEQYF.

The genes are TRBV11-2 and TRBJ2-1, with 13 nucleotides matching TRBD2. The CDR3 runs 15 residues. CDR1 SGHAT and CDR2 FQNNGV come from the germline V gene. V was pared by 6 bases and J by 9 bases, with 8 bases of the junction left unmatched. CDR3 bases: TGTGCCAGCAGGCTGACTAGCGGGAGGTCTAGTGAGCAGTTCTTC. Its translation: CASRLTSGRSSEQFF. Complete variable domain (other parts from reference TRBV11-2 and TRBJ2-1): EAGVAQSPRYKIIEKRQSVAFWCNPISGHATLYWYQQILGQGPKLLIQFQNNGVVDDSQLPKDRFSAERLKGVDSTLKIQPAKLEDSAVYLCASRLTSGRSSEQFFGPGTRLTVL.

The V call is TRBV7-9, the J call TRBJ1-6; 7 nucleotides line up with TRBD1. V lost 2 bases and J lost 14; bases outside the gene matches: 6. Per the germline V gene, CDR1 is SEHNR and CDR2 is FQNEAQ (reference sequence). This CDR3 comprises 13 residues. The CDR3 loop reads CASSLPGTAALHF. The CDR3 region has the DNA TGTGCCAGCAGCTTACCGGGGACAGCAGCCCTCCACTTT.

The V gene is TRBV6-5, the J gene TRBJ1-1; 7 bases match TRBD1. V was pared by 5 bases and J by 11 bases, with 11 bases of the junction left unmatched. Germline V gene data show CDR1 as MNHEY and CDR2 as SVGAGI. CDR3 length: 13 residues. The CDR3 reads CASSTGTALVAFF. The DNA of the CDR3 is TGTGCCAGCAGTACTGGGACAGCTCTCGTTGCTTTCTTT.

J is TRBJ2-7 and V is TRBV7-3, with 7 bases aligning to TRBD2. CDR3 size: 14 residues. Germline V CDR1 and CDR2: SGHTA, FQGTGA. V dropped 6 bases and J dropped 1; count of bases not matched to a gene: 6. The CDR3: CASSPGTISYEQYF. The CDR3 coding sequence is TGTGCCAGCAGTCCTGGGACTATTTCCTACGAGCAGTACTTC.

This clone was seen a few times. This chain connects TRBV6-5 to TRBJ2-1; 8 nucleotides agree with TRBD1. J lost 4 bases, V lost 8 bases, and 4 bases had no gene match. CDR3 length: 13 residues. The germline V gene has CDR1 MNHEY and CDR2 SVGAGI. CDR3: CASGGQVYNEQFF. As DNA, the CDR3 is TGTGCCAGCGGGGGACAGGTTTACAATGAGCAGTTCTTC.

J is TRBJ1-5 and V is TRBV6-1, with 10 bases identical to TRBD1. Trimming took 1 base from V and 4 from J; bases not matched to a gene: 4. CDR1 and CDR2 (germline): MNHNS, SASEGT. The CDR3 contains 16 residues. The CDR3 spells CASSEEGQGVNQPQHF. CDR3 sequence (DNA): TGTGCCAGCAGTGAAGAAGGACAGGGGGTGAATCAGCCCCAGCATTTT.

V gene TRBV25-1 combines with J gene TRBJ2-7, with a tentative D call TRBD1 (6 bases). Germline CDR1 and CDR2: MGHDK and SYGVNS. The CDR3 extends over 15 amino acids. Trimming took 5 bases from V and 3 from J, leaving 17 bases between them. CDR3 coding DNA: TGTGCCAGCAGTCCTAGTGGGCAGGGGATCTACGAGCAGTACTTC. Protein sequence: CASSPSGQGIYEQYF.

The chain uses TRBV30 and TRBJ2-6, with 7 bases identical to TRBD1. Germline trimming cut 3 bases from V and 2 bases from J; bases unmatched to any gene: 10. This CDR3 is 17 amino acids long. Germline loops: CDR1 GTSNPN, CDR2 SVGIG (reference sequence). CDR3 sequence: CAWSAGDRVAGANVLTF. Written as DNA, the CDR3 is TGTGCCTGGAGCGCAGGGGACAGAGTCGCTGGGGCCAACGTCCTGACTTTC. The full variable domain, in which reference TRBV30 and TRBJ2-6 provide the parts outside the CDR3, is SQTIHQWPATLVQPVGSPLSLECTVEGTSNPNLYWYRQAAGRGLQLLFYSVGIGQISSEVPQNLSASRPQDRQFILSSKKLLLSDSGFYLCAWSAGDRVAGANVLTFGAGSRLTVL.

The rearrangement uses TRBV12-2 and TRBJ2-1; the table's TRBD2 call for D was not verified on the DNA. TRBV12-2 is described as a pseudogene. This CDR3 region has 14 residues. The CDR3 is CASGAVSSYNEQFF. Written as DNA, the CDR3 is TGTGCTAGTGGCGCGGTGAGCTCCTACAATGAGCAGTTCTTC.

The rearrangement links TRBV29-1 to TRBJ1-2, with 9 bases that match TRBD1. The germline CDR1 and CDR2 sequences are SQVTM and ANQGSEA. The CDR3 extends over 16 amino acids. Trimming removed 3 bases from V and 4 bases from J; junction bases left unmatched: 12. DNA for the CDR3: TGCAGCGTTGACACGGCTAAGGGACAGGGACGCTATGGCTACACCTTC. Translation gives CSVDTAKGQGRYGYTF.

This rearrangement joins TRBV29-1 to TRBJ2-4; TRBD2 is a possible D gene (5 bases). Germline V gives CDR1 SQVTM, CDR2 ANQGSEA. V was clipped by 3 bases and J by 3 bases, with 12 bases between them. The length of the CDR3 is 14 residues. The CDR3, as DNA: TGCAGCGTTGATAGTCCGGGGAACAAAAACATTCAGTACTTC. This encodes CSVDSPGNKNIQYF.

The gene calls are TRBV5-5 and TRBJ2-7; no clear D gene. Trimming cost V 0 bases and J 0 bases, with 16 bases left between them. This CDR3 spans 17 amino acids. CDR1 SGHKS and CDR2 YYEKEE come from the germline V gene (reference sequence). The DNA for the CDR3 is TGTGCCAGCAGCTTGGCGTTACGGCGGTTGAGCTCCTACGAGCAGTACTTC. Its translation is CASSLALRRLSSYEQYF. The full variable domain, its missing parts supplied by reference TRBV5-5 and TRBJ2-7, is DAGVTQSPTHLIKTRGQQVTLRCSPISGHKSVSWYQQVLGQGPQFIFQYYEKEERGRGNFPDRFSARQFPNYSSELNVNALLLGDSALYLCASSLALRRLSSYEQYFGPGTRLTVT.